A selection of T cell receptor beta chains follows, all from one sample in a study of CD8+ T cells in alopecia areata. Data came from immunoSEQ multiplex PCR; TCRdb stores just in-frame clones and leaves some out. The sample carries hundreds of thousands of clones, roughly two fifths recorded once. Sequenced here: CD4+ T cells sorted from blood, sampled between weeks 30 and 35, from a patient treated with tofacitinib. All receptors come from a human donor with alopecia areata. Both conserved end residues are part of each CDR3. Fields, in order: clone size, D gene, J gene, V gene, CDR3 protein, CDR3 DNA. A D gene is named only where the DNA matches it firmly. Clone sizes are given selectively: once, few, many, or a class where the clone is expanded.

clone size: few
D gene: TRBD1
J gene: TRBJ2-2
V gene: TRBV29-1
CDR3 protein: CSGTGVSRELFF
CDR3 DNA: TGCAGCGGTACAGGGGTGAGCAGGGAGCTGTTTTTT

clone size: few
D gene: TRBD1
J gene: TRBJ2-6
V gene: TRBV29-1
CDR3 protein: CSVGGQGSGANVLTF
CDR3 DNA: TGCAGCGTTGGGGGACAGGGCTCTGGGGCCAACGTCCTGACTTTC

clone size: few
D gene: .
J gene: TRBJ2-7
V gene: TRBV19
CDR3 protein: CASSSSASSYEQYF
CDR3 DNA: TGTGCCAGTAGTTCTAGCGCGAGCTCCTACGAGCAGTACTTC

clone size: .
D gene: .
J gene: TRBJ1-2
V gene: TRBV30
CDR3 protein: CAWRRGRGPYTF
CDR3 DNA: TGTGCCTGGAGACGTGGGCGGGGGCCCTACACCTTC

clone size: few
D gene: .
J gene: TRBJ2-1
V gene: TRBV10-3
CDR3 protein: CAISPTIYNEQFF
CDR3 DNA: TGTGCCATCAGTCCCACTATATACAATGAGCAGTTCTTC

clone size: .
D gene: TRBD1
J gene: TRBJ1-4
V gene: TRBV7-2
CDR3 protein: CASSRTGGPNEKLFF
CDR3 DNA: TGTGCCAGCAGCCGGACAGGGGGCCCAAATGAAAAACTGTTTTTT

clone size: .
D gene: .
J gene: TRBJ2-5
V gene: TRBV6-1
CDR3 protein: CASSEQMVETQYF
CDR3 DNA: TGTGCCAGCAGTGAACAGATGGTAGAGACCCAGTACTTC

clone size: .
D gene: .
J gene: TRBJ2-4
V gene: TRBV4-2
CDR3 protein: CASSQAEGGSDIQYF
CDR3 DNA: TGTGCCAGCAGCCAAGCCGAAGGGGGTAGTGACATTCAGTACTTC

clone size: once
D gene: TRBD2
J gene: TRBJ2-7
V gene: TRBV27
CDR3 protein: CASSTAGGPSEQYF
CDR3 DNA: TGTGCCAGCAGTACAGCGGGGGGGCCGTCCGAGCAGTACTTC

clone size: .
D gene: TRBD2
J gene: TRBJ2-3
V gene: TRBV5-1
CDR3 protein: CASSTTTSPFVTDTQYF
CDR3 DNA: TGCGCCAGCAGCACTACGACTAGCCCTTTTGTCACAGATACGCAGTATTTT